This entry lists 23 T cell receptor beta chains sequenced from one sample in a study of cytomegalovirus exposure and HLA in healthy donors. Only in-frame clones appear in the TCRdb table, and some are missing; sequencing was by immunoSEQ multiplex PCR. The data hold 200,000 to 300,000 clones, with about 92% observed a single time. The sequenced sample consisted of PBMCs. All receptors derive from a woman in her thirties in good health and CMV-seronegative.

This clone has a single count. The chain is built from TRBV29-1 and TRBJ2-5; D possibly uses TRBD1 or TRBD2 (6 bases each). The CDR3 consists of 14 residues. With 3 bases removed from V and 7 bases from J, the gap between germline ends came to 18 bases. Germline V CDR1 and CDR2: SQVTM, ANQGSEA. The CDR3, as DNA: TGCAGCGTTGAGAGGGGGGACCCCCGAGGGACCCAGTACTTC. It codes for CSVERGDPRGTQYF.

J is TRBJ2-7 and V is TRBV19, with 10 positions matching TRBD1. Germline V gene lookup returns CDR1 LNHDA and CDR2 SQIVND (reference sequence). Trimming took 3 bases from V and 5 from J; bases not matched to a gene: 7. The CDR3 runs 15 residues. The CDR3: CASSIPDRGYDEQYF. CDR3 DNA: TGTGCCAGTAGTATTCCGGACAGGGGGTACGACGAGCAGTACTTC.

At least ten counts were recorded for this clone. This chain uses TRBV14 with TRBJ2-7, with TRBD2 matching over 8 bases. Germline V gene lookup returns CDR1 SGHDN and CDR2 FVKESK. The ends lost 4 bases at V and 2 bases at J; junction bases unmatched: 7. The CDR3 consists of 15 residues. The DNA for the CDR3 is TGTGCCAGCAGCCCCCGGCTAGCGGGTACCTACGAGCAGTACTTC. Encoded protein: CASSPRLAGTYEQYF.

This clone was seen only once. This chain connects TRBV28 to TRBJ2-7; 8 positions agree with TRBD2. There are 12 residues in the CDR3. Germline V CDR1 and CDR2: MDHEN, SYDVKM. The V gene end was trimmed by 8 bases and the J gene end by 4 bases; junction bases not matched to a gene: 4. This chain's CDR3 is CASGGGNYEQYF. The CDR3, as DNA: TGTGCCAGCGGCGGGGGGAATTACGAGCAGTACTTC.

The chain's CDR3 is CASGGMGGYTF. Here the CDR3 DNA reads TGTGCCAGCGGCGGAATGGGAGGCTACACCTTC. The gene calls are TRBV6-5 and TRBJ1-2; D gene ambiguous. V was shortened by 8 bases and J by 8 bases, with 12 bases between the two germline ends. Germline CDR1 is MNHEY and CDR2 is SVGAGI. The CDR3 sequence is 11 residues long.

The chain carries TRBV6-4 and TRBJ2-1; the match to TRBD2 covers 8 bases. Trimming at V came to 4 bases and at J to 6 bases, leaving 11 bases not matched to a gene. Germline CDR1 reads MRHNA; CDR2 reads SNTAGT. This CDR3 comprises 16 residues. The CDR3 DNA reads as TGTGCCAGCAGTGTCTTCCCCGGACTAGCTAGCAATGAGCAGTTCTTC. Its translation: CASSVFPGLASNEQFF.

This chain connects TRBV7-6 to TRBJ2-2; D is possibly TRBD2 (5 bases). From germline, CDR1 is SGHVS and CDR2 FNYEAQ. V was trimmed by 1 base and J by 6 bases, leaving 6 bases between them. CDR3 length: 13 residues. DNA for the CDR3: TGTGCCAGCAGCTTAGAGAGGGCCGGGGAGCTGTTTTTT. Amino acid sequence: CASSLERAGELFF. The whole variable domain, remainder taken from reference TRBV7-6 and TRBJ2-2, is GAGVSQSPRYKVTKRGQDVALRCDPISGHVSLYWYRQALGQGPEFLTYFNYEAQQDKSGLPNDRFSAERPEGSISTLTIQRTEQRDSAMYRCASSLERAGELFFGEGSRLTVL.

The chain combines TRBV27 with TRBJ2-3; D remains ambiguous. This CDR3 comprises 12 residues. Per germline, CDR1 MNHEY and CDR2 SMNVEV (reference sequence). Deletions cut 8 bases from V and 0 bases from J, with 6 bases between. The CDR3 region is CASASSTDTQYF. CDR3 nucleotides: TGTGCCAGCGCCTCTAGCACAGATACGCAGTATTTT.

The CDR3 bases are TGTGCCAGCAGCCAAGGGTCAGGAGTCAGCACAGATACGCAGTATTTT. As protein: CASSQGSGVSTDTQYF. This chain connects TRBV4-2 to TRBJ2-3, with unresolved D. The CDR3 covers 16 residues. V lost 1 base and J lost 0, with 11 bases in between. Germline lookup yields CDR1 LGHNA and CDR2 YNFKEQ.

This clone was observed a handful of times. V and J are TRBV4-1 and TRBJ1-5; tentatively, D is TRBD1 (6 bases). CDR3 length: 15 amino acids. Germline loops: CDR1 MGHRA, CDR2 YSYEKL. Between the trimmed V and J ends, which lost 4 bases and 7 bases, there was a span of 17 bases. The DNA for the CDR3 is TGCGCCAGCAGCCCATTTGGCTCAGGGGAGCAGCCCCAGCATTTT. Translating it yields CASSPFGSGEQPQHF.

The gene calls are TRBV4-2 and TRBJ2-7; 9 positions agree with TRBD2. Germline trimming cut 0 bases from V and 3 bases from J; bases unmatched to any gene: 6. Germline V gives CDR1 LGHNA, CDR2 YNFKEQ. The CDR3 spans 16 residues. DNA for the CDR3: TGTGCCAGCAGCCAAGATCCGTCTAGCGGGAACTACGAGCAGTACTTC. This gives the protein CASSQDPSSGNYEQYF.

This clone occurred once. Other DNA sequences in this sample translate to the same CDR3. The chain is built from TRBV6-5 and TRBJ2-1, with 8 positions matching TRBD2. V trimming: 0 bases; J trimming: 5 bases; junction bases outside the gene matches: 3. The CDR3 is 15 amino acids. The germline CDR1 and CDR2 sequences are MNHEY and SVGAGI. CDR3 loop: CASSYSTSGNNEQFF. DNA of the CDR3: TGTGCCAGCAGTTACTCCACTAGCGGCAACAATGAGCAGTTCTTC.

The V call is TRBV4-2, the J call TRBJ2-7, with a possible D match to TRBD2 (6 bases). The V gene lost 1 base and the J gene lost 4 bases, with 29 bases spanning the gap. Germline CDR1 reads LGHNA; CDR2 reads YNFKEQ. There are 20 residues in the CDR3. The CDR3 is CASSQAATGVHLYWDYEQYF. The CDR3 DNA reads TGTGCCAGCAGCCAAGCAGCCACGGGAGTCCATTTATACTGGGATTACGAGCAGTACTTC.

The chain uses TRBV7-2 and TRBJ2-1; 9 positions agree with TRBD2. The germline V gene has CDR1 SGHTA and CDR2 FQGNSA. CDR3 length: 16 residues. Unmatched junction bases numbered 7, after V lost 1 base and J lost 6 bases. The CDR3 sequence: CASSLESGLASNEQFF. CDR3 in DNA: TGTGCCAGCAGCTTAGAGTCGGGACTAGCAAGCAATGAGCAGTTCTTC. The whole variable domain, remainder taken from reference TRBV7-2 and TRBJ2-1, is GAGVSQSPSNKVTEKGKDVELRCDPISGHTALYWYRQSLGQGLEFLIYFQGNSAPDKSGLPSDRFSAERTGGSVSTLTIQRTQQEDSAVYLCASSLESGLASNEQFFGPGTRLTVL.

The chain recombines TRBV27 with TRBJ2-7, with 8 bases matching TRBD2. Germline V CDR1 and CDR2: MNHEY, SMNVEV (reference sequence). Trimming cost V 2 bases and J 1 base; bases outside gene matches: 4. CDR3 size: 15 residues. The CDR3 is CASSLAGGGSYEQYF. Written as DNA, the CDR3 is TGTGCCAGCAGTTTAGCGGGAGGAGGGTCCTACGAGCAGTACTTC.

The chain has TRBV6-5 and TRBJ2-7; 8 positions agree with TRBD1. CDR3 length equals 16 residues. CDR1 is MNHEY and CDR2 is SVGAGI in the germline V gene. V dropped 4 bases and J dropped 0; count of bases not matched to a gene: 8. CDR3 coding DNA: TGTGCCAGCAGTTTAAATCCGGGACAGGTCTCCTACGAGCAGTACTTC. This translates into CASSLNPGQVSYEQYF.

The chain couples TRBV6-5 to TRBJ1-1; unclear D gene. Trimming took off 2 bases at V and 4 bases at J, with 11 bases between the two ends. Germline V lookup: CDR1 MNHEY, CDR2 SVGAGI. This CDR3 has 14 amino acids. CDR3: CASSYLSSPTEAFF. The CDR3 bases are TGTGCCAGCAGTTACCTTAGTAGTCCCACTGAAGCTTTCTTT.

This sequence joins TRBV6-6 and TRBJ2-7; 7 bases agree with TRBD2. V lost 3 bases and J lost 1; bases outside the gene matches: 3. Per germline, CDR1 MNHNY and CDR2 SVGAGI (reference sequence). The CDR3 extends over 14 amino acids. CDR3 nucleotide sequence: TGTGCCAGCAGTTATAACGGGGGGTCCTACGAGCAGTACTTC. Translated: CASSYNGGSYEQYF.

This rearrangement joins TRBV27 to TRBJ1-5; TRBD1 aligns across 9 bases. The CDR3 is 16 amino acids. CDR1 is MNHEY, CDR2 SMNVEV, per germline (reference sequence). Trimming cost V 3 bases and J 0 bases; bases outside gene matches: 3. The CDR3 DNA reads TGTGCCAGCAGTTTGAGGACAGGGGATAGCAATCAGCCCCAGCATTTT. Protein product: CASSLRTGDSNQPQHF.

The J gene is TRBJ2-3, the V gene TRBV10-3; D gene uncertain. V was trimmed by 3 bases and J by 5 bases, leaving 9 bases between them. Germline V gene data show CDR1 as ENHRY and CDR2 as SYGVKD. The CDR3 spans 13 residues. The CDR3 here is CAISDPPGDTQYF. The CDR3, as DNA: TGTGCCATCAGTGATCCACCTGGAGATACGCAGTATTTT.

This clone was counted a single time. This chain uses TRBV30 with TRBJ2-1, with 7 bases lining up with TRBD2. V lost 8 bases, J lost 8 bases, and 15 bases stayed unmatched. The germline V gene encodes CDR1 GTSNPN and CDR2 SVGIG (reference sequence). The CDR3 sequence is 14 residues long. The CDR3 region is CAHGLKGRDYEQFF. The CDR3 DNA reads as TGTGCCCACGGACTAAAAGGGAGGGACTATGAGCAGTTCTTC.

This sequence joins TRBV13 and TRBJ2-1, with TRBD2 matching over 9 bases. Trimming took 4 bases from V and 0 from J; bases not matched to a gene: 7. Germline values: CDR1 PRHDT, CDR2 FYEKMQ (reference sequence). The CDR3 consists of 17 residues. CDR3 DNA: TGTGCCAGCAGCTCCAGACTAGCGGAGAGCTCCTACAATGAGCAGTTCTTC. Its protein product is CASSSRLAESSYNEQFF.

The genes are TRBV28 and TRBJ2-7; D remains unclear. The CDR3 spans 13 residues. Trimming pared 4 bases from V and 5 bases from J, leaving 12 bases between. In germline, CDR1 is MDHEN, CDR2 SYDVKM. CDR3 sequence (DNA): TGTGCCAGCAGTTCTGGGAATTTCCACGAGCAGTACTTC. Translated: CASSSGNFHEQYF.